The 16 T cell receptor beta chains in this list originate from one sample, sequenced in a study of blood T cell repertoires in COVID-19. Sequencing used immunoSEQ multiplex PCR; TCRdb keeps in-frame clones, though not all of them. The sample has around 140,000 clones; around 80% are singletons. The sample taken for sequencing was peripheral blood. Every receptor here comes from a man in his 70s who had recovered from COVID-19.

The chain joins TRBV2 to TRBJ2-1; 7 nucleotides align to TRBD2. Per the germline V gene, CDR1 is SNHLY and CDR2 is FYNNEI. V shed 7 bases, J shed 4 bases, and the junction held 10 bases outside the gene matches. The length of the CDR3 is 15 residues. The CDR3 is CASKTGGSLYNEQFF. The DNA for the CDR3 is TGTGCCAGCAAAACGGGAGGCTCACTATACAATGAGCAGTTCTTC.

This clone was picked up a small number of times. The rearrangement joins TRBV4-1 to TRBJ2-1; TRBD2 matches 9 bases. V was clipped by 0 bases and J by 6 bases; unmatched bases: 9. CDR3 length: 17 residues. The germline V gene encodes CDR1 MGHRA and CDR2 YSYEKL. The CDR3 DNA is TGCGCCAGCAGCCAAGATATTAGGACTAGCGCCCCCAATGAGCAGTTCTTC. As protein: CASSQDIRTSAPNEQFF.

This clone was detected a few times. V gene TRBV5-8 combines with J gene TRBJ2-7; D call uncertain. The CDR3 extends over 14 amino acids. Germline CDR1 SGHTS, CDR2 YDEGEE. V was pared by 3 bases and J by 4 bases, with 14 bases between. CDR3 loop: CASSSRLLQYEQYF. Written as DNA, the CDR3 is TGTGCCAGCAGCTCACGTTTACTCCAATACGAGCAGTACTTC.

This chain links TRBV7-9 with TRBJ2-1, with 10 bases that match TRBD2. This CDR3 spans 13 amino acids. The V segment lost 11 bases and the J segment 7 bases; nucleotides outside the gene matches: 8. Per the germline V gene, CDR1 is SEHNR and CDR2 is FQNEAQ (reference sequence). CDR3 sequence reads: CAGSGTSVNEQFF. The CDR3 DNA sequence: TGTGCCGGTTCGGGGACTAGCGTGAATGAGCAGTTCTTC.

This chain joins TRBV19 and TRBJ1-1; 7 nucleotides agree with TRBD1. The trim removed 6 bases at V and 4 bases at J, leaving 14 bases unmatched. The germline V gene has CDR1 LNHDA and CDR2 SQIVND (reference sequence). The length of the CDR3 is 16 residues. The CDR3 loop is CASRNLQGLLGTEAFF. CDR3 bases: TGTGCCAGTAGAAATTTACAGGGGTTACTTGGCACTGAAGCTTTCTTT.

This chain joins TRBV5-1 and TRBJ2-7, with TRBD1 matching over 12 bases. The CDR3 consists of 14 residues. The V segment lost 3 bases and the J segment 5 bases; nucleotides outside the gene matches: 3. In germline, CDR1 is SGHRS, CDR2 YFSETQ. The CDR3 DNA reads as TGCGCCAGCAGCTCCGGGACAGGGGGCGACGAGCAGTACTTC. Its protein is CASSSGTGGDEQYF.

The chain uses TRBV2 and TRBJ2-5; perhaps TRBD2 as D (7 bases). The CDR3 contains 14 residues. The germline V gene encodes CDR1 SNHLY and CDR2 FYNNEI. V gave up 10 bases and J gave up 5 bases, with 20 bases separating them. CDR3 bases: TGTGCCACAAGGGGAGGGGGTGTTCGGGAGACCCAGTACTTC. This codes for CATRGGGVRETQYF.

J is TRBJ2-5 and V is TRBV7-2; possibly TRBD1 for D (5 bases). The CDR3 has 15 residues. Trimming removed 7 bases at V and 5 bases at J, with 20 bases between. Germline assignment: CDR1 SGHTA and CDR2 FQGNSA. In DNA, the CDR3 is TGTGCCAGCATAGCCACCCCCCTCCCAGGGGAGACCCAGTACTTC. Its translation is CASIATPLPGETQYF.

The chain couples TRBV4-1 to TRBJ1-4; tentatively, D is TRBD1 (5 bases). CDR1 is MGHRA, CDR2 YSYEKL, per germline. The length of the CDR3 is 16 residues. V shed 2 bases and J shed 6 bases, with 16 bases lying between them. CDR3 in DNA: TGCGCCAGCAGCCAACCAATCGGGAGGGGTGATGAAAAACTGTTTTTT. Translated, it gives CASSQPIGRGDEKLFF.

V usage is TRBV6-4 and J usage is TRBJ2-2; tentatively, D is TRBD2 (6 bases). CDR3 length: 14 amino acids. Germline V gives CDR1 MRHNA, CDR2 SNTAGT. Trimming took 6 bases from V and 0 from J, leaving 8 bases between them. The CDR3 spells CASRRESNTGELFF. Here the CDR3 DNA reads TGTGCCAGCAGACGGGAGTCGAACACCGGGGAGCTGTTTTTT.

This rearrangement joins TRBV19 to TRBJ1-2; 10 bases fit TRBD1. CDR1 is LNHDA, CDR2 SQIVND, per germline (reference sequence). The V and J ends lost 4 bases and 7 bases, in that order; junction bases with no gene match: 21. The CDR3 totals 19 residues. The CDR3 spells CASSTPRWGTGERQRGYTF. The DNA of the CDR3 is TGTGCCAGTAGTACCCCGCGCTGGGGGACAGGGGAAAGGCAACGTGGCTACACCTTC.

This chain uses TRBV9 with TRBJ1-5, with TRBD1 matching 8 bases. The germline V gene has CDR1 SGDLS and CDR2 YYNGEE. This CDR3 has 16 amino acids. With 3 bases clipped from V and 2 bases from J, the junction kept 7 bases outside the gene matches. The CDR3 bases are TGTGCCAGCAGCGCGGAGACAGGGGAGGGCAATCAGCCCCAGCATTTT. This translates into CASSAETGEGNQPQHF.

The rearrangement joins TRBV5-6 to TRBJ1-2, with D hard to call. Germline CDR1 is SGHDT and CDR2 is YYEEEE. CDR3 length equals 16 residues. V gave up 0 bases and J gave up 0 bases, with 12 bases separating them. DNA for the CDR3: TGTGCCAGCAGCTTGGGTCCCAGTAAGACTAACTATGGCTACACCTTC. It encodes CASSLGPSKTNYGYTF.

This clone occurred a few times. The V gene is TRBV5-4, the J gene TRBJ2-3; D is undetermined. This CDR3 is 13 amino acids long. Trimming removed 4 bases from V and 14 bases from J, with 20 bases in between. Germline CDR1 and CDR2: SGHNT and YYREEE (reference sequence). The CDR3, as DNA: TGTGCCAGCAGCGCCGGTCGAACCTTACCCCCGTATTTT. Translating it yields CASSAGRTLPPYF.

V is TRBV27 and J is TRBJ2-3; 8 nucleotides align to TRBD2. The CDR3 has 16 amino acids. V lost 2 bases to trimming and J lost 1 base; unmatched junction nucleotides: 5. Germline assignment: CDR1 MNHEY and CDR2 SMNVEV (reference sequence). The CDR3 loop reads CASSLLAGGGTDTQYF. CDR3 bases: TGTGCCAGCAGTTTACTGGCGGGAGGTGGCACAGATACGCAGTATTTT.

The chain links TRBV7-2 to TRBJ2-1, with D perhaps matching TRBD2 (6 bases). V was shortened by 5 bases and J by 4 bases, with 18 bases between the two germline ends. The CDR3 extends over 16 amino acids. Germline V gene lookup returns CDR1 SGHTA and CDR2 FQGNSA. CDR3 in DNA: TGTGCCAGCAGCCGCGCCGGGGGAGGATCGTACAATGAGCAGTTCTTC. Residues: CASSRAGGGSYNEQFF.